The text below deals with one T cell receptor (beta chain). Its target is not known. This sample was included in a study of T cell repertoires in cytomegalovirus infection. Turning to the study itself: Both CMV infection and a matching HLA type were indicated by public TCR beta signatures. The study's findings and limits: The ex vivo response showed dominance by HLA-C-restricted CMV-specific TCR beta clonotypes.

One entry per CDR3 protein results from TCRdb running MiXCR on the reads. The table has some 400,000 distinct CDR3 sequences, about a sixth seen once; the top ten hold under 9%. Sequenced input: PBMCs. This TCR was sampled from a human donor in good health (CMV status not recorded). Some clones in this sample may be carry-over from other donors' samples.

DNA of the CDR3: TGTGCCAGCAGCTTAGGTCTGCAGGGGGCCCACAATGAGCAGTTCTTC. Translation gives CASSLGLQGAHNEQFF. The rearrangement joins TRBV7-8 to TRBJ2-1; 8 nucleotides align to TRBD1. V lost 1 base, J lost 5 bases, and 7 bases stayed unmatched. Germline V gives CDR1 SGHVS, CDR2 FQNEAQ. The CDR3 spans 16 residues.